These 16 T cell receptor beta chains came from one sample sequenced in a study of CD8+CD57+ T cells in acquired aplastic anemia. Genomic DNA, the template, was used for profiling of the TCR beta VDJ and CDR3. One entry per CDR3 protein results from TCRdb running MiXCR on the reads. Among 130,000 or so distinct CDR3 sequences listed, 40% were seen once. Selection for sequencing was limited to patients who had shown CD8+CD57+ cell expansion by flow cytometry. The sequencing sample was made of sorted CD4+, CD8+, or CD8+CD57+ T cells (not recorded which) from PBMCs. All receptors come from a human donor with aplastic anemia.

This chain joins TRBV7-8 and TRBJ1-5, with 7 bases that match TRBD1. V lost 2 bases and J lost 4; bases outside the gene matches: 5. Germline CDR1 is SGHVS and CDR2 is FQNEAQ. This CDR3 has 15 residues. Here the CDR3 DNA reads TGTGCCAGCAGCTTAAGTAGGGGGCCGAATCAGCCCCAGCATTTT. It codes for CASSLSRGPNQPQHF. Variable domain in full (rest from reference TRBV7-8 and TRBJ1-5): GAGVSQSPRYKVAKRGQDVALRCDPISGHVSLFWYQQALGQGPEFLTYFQNEAQLDKSGLPSDRFFAERPEGSVSTLKIQRTQQEDSAVYLCASSLSRGPNQPQHFGDGTRLSIL.

This clonotype was seen ten or more times. CDR3 protein: CASSPGTAPYEQYV. CDR3 in DNA: TGCGCCAGCAGCCCTGGGACAGCCCCCTACGAGCAGTACGTC. J is TRBJ2-7 and V is TRBV5-1; the match to TRBD1 covers 7 bases. The CDR3 spans 14 residues. The germline V gene has CDR1 SGHRS and CDR2 YFSETQ. Trimming at V came to 4 bases and at J to 2 bases, leaving 6 bases not matched to a gene.

This clonotype was found a few times. V gene TRBV10-1 combines with J gene TRBJ2-7; 9 bases fit TRBD1. This CDR3 spans 16 amino acids. CDR1 is WNHNN and CDR2 is SYGVQD in the germline V gene (reference sequence). J lost 4 bases, V lost 2 bases, and 9 bases had no gene match. The CDR3 loop reads CASSEKTGGHGYEQYF. Written as DNA, the CDR3 is TGCGCCAGCAGTGAGAAGACAGGGGGTCACGGGTACGAGCAGTACTTC.

V is TRBV19 and J is TRBJ2-7, with TRBD1 matching 7 bases. Per the germline V gene, CDR1 is LNHDA and CDR2 is SQIVND (reference sequence). The V segment lost 5 bases and the J segment 0 bases; nucleotides outside the gene matches: 4. The CDR3 extends over 14 amino acids. The CDR3 loop is CASSPGTVSYEQYF. CDR3 DNA sequence: TGTGCCAGTAGTCCCGGGACAGTCTCCTACGAGCAGTACTTC.

This clonotype occurred many times. V usage is TRBV5-1 and J usage is TRBJ2-3; TRBD2 agrees at 10 bases. CDR1 SGHRS and CDR2 YFSETQ come from the germline V gene. The CDR3 covers 16 residues. V gave up 0 bases and J gave up 1 base; unmatched junction bases: 2. Here the CDR3 reads CASSLAGTSGTDTQYF. DNA for the CDR3: TGCGCCAGCAGCTTGGCCGGGACTAGCGGCACAGATACGCAGTATTTT.

This clonotype was observed at least ten times. This chain joins TRBV7-8 and TRBJ1-2, with 9 bases fitting TRBD1. The CDR3 sequence is 15 residues long. V lost 0 bases to trimming and J lost 7 bases; unmatched junction nucleotides: 6. The germline V gene has CDR1 SGHVS and CDR2 FQNEAQ. CDR3 residues: CASSLARQGERGYTF. CDR3 sequence (DNA): TGTGCCAGCAGCTTAGCAAGACAGGGGGAACGTGGCTACACCTTC.

A word on this clonotype: Mismatch with germline at one junction end may stem from a read error. The chain recombines TRBV7-8 with TRBJ1-3; D gene unclear. The CDR3 consists of 17 residues. Germline V gives CDR1 SGHVS, CDR2 FQNEAQ. This CDR3 is CASSLPIWKDSGNTIYF. The CDR3 DNA reads TGTGCCAGCAGCCTGCCCATTTGGAAGGACTCTGGGAACACCATATATTTT. Filled out from reference TRBV7-8 and TRBJ1-3, the complete variable domain reads GAGVSQSPRYKVAKRGQDVALRCDPISGHVSLFWYQQALGQGPEFLTYFQNEAQLDKSGLPSDRFFAERPEGSVSTLKIQRTQQEDSAVYLCASSLPIWKDSGNTIYFGEGSWLTVV.

This clonotype was picked up many times. The chain joins TRBV5-1 to TRBJ2-2; D gene unclear. Germline V gene lookup returns CDR1 SGHRS and CDR2 YFSETQ. The CDR3 runs 15 residues. Trimming took 0 bases from V and 0 from J, leaving 6 bases between them. The CDR3 protein is CASSLGFTNTGELFF. The CDR3, as DNA: TGCGCCAGCAGCTTGGGTTTTACGAACACCGGGGAGCTGTTTTTT.

This clonotype was counted a few times. The rearrangement uses TRBV6-1 and TRBJ2-2; no clear D. Germline CDR1 reads MNHNS; CDR2 reads SASEGT. V was trimmed by 8 bases and J by 7 bases, leaving 14 bases between them. CDR3 length: 13 residues. The DNA of the CDR3 is TGTGCCAGCGGGTCAACGTACATCGGGGAGCTGTTTTTT. It encodes CASGSTYIGELFF.

This clonotype was observed at least ten times. The gene calls are TRBV7-6 and TRBJ2-5; weak D call: TRBD1 (6 bases). The V and J ends lost 6 bases and 5 bases respectively, with 19 bases between them. The length of the CDR3 is 15 residues. Germline assignment: CDR1 SGHVS and CDR2 FNYEAQ. CDR3 protein: CASSLATGMGETQYF. CDR3 DNA sequence: TGTGCCAGCAGTCTAGCAACAGGGATGGGGGAGACCCAGTACTTC.

The chain recombines TRBV19 with TRBJ1-2; 7 bases align to TRBD1. The CDR3 length is 11 residues. Germline V gene lookup returns CDR1 LNHDA and CDR2 SQIVND (reference sequence). CDR3 sequence: CARDRVYGYTF. CDR3 DNA sequence: TGTGCTAGAGACAGGGTCTATGGCTACACCTTC.

This clonotype showed up many times. The chain uses TRBV15 and TRBJ2-7, with TRBD1 as a possible D gene (5 bases). Germline CDR1 LNHNV, CDR2 YYDKDF (reference sequence). V was trimmed by 5 bases and J by 4 bases, leaving 12 bases between them. The CDR3 length is 13 residues. In DNA, the CDR3 is TGTGCCACCAGCCCCCTTCAGGGTTACGAGCAGTACGTC. This encodes CATSPLQGYEQYV.

This sequence joins TRBV7-2 and TRBJ1-6; D is unclear. The CDR3 covers 14 residues. Germline CDR1 is SGHTA and CDR2 is FQGNSA. Trimming cost V 5 bases and J 10 bases, with 15 bases left between them. The CDR3 sequence is CASSIGVTRSPLHF. The CDR3 coding sequence is TGTGCCAGCAGCATTGGAGTTACTAGGTCACCCCTCCACTTT.

Points on this clonotype: The junction departs from germline at one end; a sequencing error may be responsible. The CDR3 DNA follows: TGTGCCAGTAGTCCCCCCCGGTGGGGGAGGGGTCAGCCCCAGCACTTT. It specifies CASSPPRWGRGQPQHF. This chain links TRBV19 with TRBJ1-5; perhaps TRBD1 as D (5 bases). CDR3 length: 16 amino acids. Per germline, CDR1 LNHDA and CDR2 SQIVND (reference sequence).

The genes are TRBV29-1 and TRBJ2-7, with 9 bases that match TRBD1. Germline CDR1 SQVTM, CDR2 ANQGSEA. V lost 8 bases, J lost 2 bases, and 13 bases stayed unmatched. The CDR3 is 15 amino acids. The CDR3 loop is CSPSPHGTGPYEQYF. The CDR3 DNA is TGCAGCCCCTCCCCCCACGGGACAGGGCCCTACGAGCAGTACTTC.

A word on this clonotype: A much larger clone differs from this one at a single base, so this may be a read error. V usage is TRBV11-2 and J usage is TRBJ2-1; the D gene is possibly TRBD1 (5 bases). Germline-derived CDR1 and CDR2 are SGHAT and FQNNGV. CDR3 length equals 13 residues. The CDR3 coding sequence is TGTGCCAGCAGCTTATACAGGTCCCATGAGCGGTTCTTC. It translates to CASSLYRSHERFF.